The 9 T cell receptor beta chains reported below all come from one sample, sequenced in a study of cytomegalovirus exposure and HLA in healthy donors. PCR used 60 Vbeta primers and 13 Jbeta primers. TCRdb's table, derived via immunoSEQ multiplex PCR, lists solely in-frame clones and lacks some. The data show some 200,000 clones, approximately 81% seen once. Sequencing used PBMCs. These receptors all come from a woman aged 30 to 39 in good health and CMV-seronegative.

The V and J genes are TRBV6-1 and TRBJ2-7; D is unclear. V shed 4 bases and J shed 6 bases, with 7 bases lying between them. Germline assignment: CDR1 MNHNS and CDR2 SASEGT. This CDR3 region has 11 residues. The CDR3: CASSVAAEQYF. The CDR3 nucleotides read TGTGCCAGCAGTGTAGCAGCCGAGCAGTACTTC.

The gene calls are TRBV6-5 and TRBJ2-2, with D perhaps matching TRBD2 (6 bases). Trimming shortened V by 5 bases and J by 8 bases, and 18 bases separated the two germline ends. The CDR3 is 15 residues long. Germline CDR1 and CDR2: MNHEY and SVGAGI. The CDR3 sequence: CASSPPGGKWGELFF. Written as DNA, the CDR3 is TGTGCCAGCAGTCCCCCCGGAGGGAAATGGGGGGAGCTGTTTTTT.

This clone is a singleton in its sample. The chain links TRBV18 to TRBJ2-2, with D uncertain. The CDR3 consists of 14 residues. CDR1 is KGHSH, CDR2 LQKENI, per germline. V was pared by 3 bases and J by 3 bases, with 8 bases between. CDR3 residues: CASSPRRDTGELFF. The CDR3 nucleotides read TGTGCCAGCTCACCTCGACGGGACACCGGGGAGCTGTTTTTT.

Only one count was recorded for this clone. V gene TRBV7-6 combines with J gene TRBJ1-6; 7 nucleotides match TRBD1. The CDR3 runs 13 residues. The V and J ends lost 2 bases and 9 bases, in that order; junction bases with no gene match: 1. Germline CDR1 reads SGHVS; CDR2 reads FNYEAQ. In nucleotides, the CDR3 is TGTGCCAGCAGCTTACAGGGGGGTTCACCCCTCCACTTT. Translated: CASSLQGGSPLHF.

The chain joins TRBV6-6 to TRBJ2-1; 8 positions match TRBD2. The V gene's germline CDR1 is MNHNY and CDR2 SVGAGI (reference sequence). This CDR3 is 14 amino acids long. The ends lost 9 bases at V and 4 bases at J; junction bases unmatched: 8. The CDR3 nucleotides are TGTGCCAGTACTCCGGGACTAGATTACAATGAGCAGTTCTTC. This sequence encodes CASTPGLDYNEQFF.

CDR3 in amino acids: CATSRDLRDEAFF. CDR3 bases: TGTGCCACCAGCAGAGATCTTAGAGATGAAGCTTTCTTT. The chain carries TRBV15 and TRBJ1-1; D is uncertain. V gave up 0 bases and J gave up 7 bases, with 9 bases separating them. The CDR3 length is 13 residues. Germline CDR1 and CDR2: LNHNV and YYDKDF (reference sequence).

The gene calls are TRBV27 and TRBJ1-1; D call uncertain. With 3 bases removed from V and 1 base from J, the gap between germline ends came to 9 bases. This CDR3 is 14 amino acids long. Germline CDR1 MNHEY, CDR2 SMNVEV (reference sequence). CDR3 sequence (DNA): TGTGCCAGCAGTTTGTTCCCAGGGAACACTGAAGCTTTCTTT. Protein product: CASSLFPGNTEAFF.

This chain uses TRBV6-6 with TRBJ1-1; no clear D gene. CDR1 is MNHNY and CDR2 is SVGAGI in the germline V gene (reference sequence). Trimming shortened V by 2 bases and J by 0 bases, and 7 bases separated the two germline ends. The CDR3 is 14 amino acids. The CDR3 sequence: CASSYTEMNTEAFF. In DNA, the CDR3 is TGTGCCAGCAGTTACACAGAGATGAACACTGAAGCTTTCTTT.

V gene TRBV4-3 combines with J gene TRBJ1-5, with a possible D match to TRBD1 (6 bases). CDR3 size: 14 residues. Trimming removed 2 bases from V and 5 bases from J, with 10 bases in between. CDR1 and CDR2 from the germline V gene are LGHNA and YSLEER. CDR3 nucleotides: TGCGCCAGCAGCCAATGGCCAGGGGATCAGCCCCAGCATTTT. It codes for CASSQWPGDQPQHF.